The entry that follows covers one TCR beta chain sequence. This entry belongs to a study of blood T cell repertoires in COVID-19. For the study at large: The United States, Italy and Spain provided the acute and convalescent COVID-19 samples. PBMCs, B-cell-depleted T cells, or T cells were the source of the cDNA or gDNA that made up the material.

Seattle researchers signed up patients amid active infection and tracked them longitudinally. TCRdb's table, derived via immunoSEQ multiplex PCR, lists solely in-frame clones and lacks some. The sample yields about 480,000 clones, around 90% seen once. This sequence originates from a woman in her forties or fifties with COVID-19, enrolled during active disease. Sequencing was performed on peripheral blood.

For the CDR3, the DNA is TGCGCCAGCAGGGAGGGGACAGCCGACTCTGGAAACACCATATATTTT. It codes for CASREGTADSGNTIYF. This chain connects TRBV10-2 to TRBJ1-3; 7 bases are shared with TRBD1. The junction had 8 bases not matched to a gene; V was cut back by 6 bases and J by 0 bases. Germline lookup yields CDR1 WSHSY and CDR2 SAAADI. The CDR3 runs 16 residues.